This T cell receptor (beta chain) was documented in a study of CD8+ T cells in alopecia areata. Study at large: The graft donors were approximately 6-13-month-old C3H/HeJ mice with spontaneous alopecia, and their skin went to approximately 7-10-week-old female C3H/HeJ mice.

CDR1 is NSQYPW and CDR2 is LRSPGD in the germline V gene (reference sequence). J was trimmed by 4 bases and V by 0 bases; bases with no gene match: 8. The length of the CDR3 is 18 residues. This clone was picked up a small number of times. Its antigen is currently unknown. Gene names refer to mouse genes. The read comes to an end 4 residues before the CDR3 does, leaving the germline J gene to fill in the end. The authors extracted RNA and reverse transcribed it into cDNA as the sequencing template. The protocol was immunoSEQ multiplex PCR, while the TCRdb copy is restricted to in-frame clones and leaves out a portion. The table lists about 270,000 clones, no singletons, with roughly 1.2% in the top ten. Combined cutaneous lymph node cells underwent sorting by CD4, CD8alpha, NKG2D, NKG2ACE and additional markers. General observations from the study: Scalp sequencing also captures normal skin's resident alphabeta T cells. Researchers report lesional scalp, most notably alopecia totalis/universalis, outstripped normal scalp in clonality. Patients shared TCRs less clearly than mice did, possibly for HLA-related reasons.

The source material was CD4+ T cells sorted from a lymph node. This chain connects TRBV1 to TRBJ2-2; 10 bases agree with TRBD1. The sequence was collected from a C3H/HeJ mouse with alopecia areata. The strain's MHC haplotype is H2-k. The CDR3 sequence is CTCSADRTGGALTGQLYF. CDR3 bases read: TGCACCTGCAGTGCAGATAGGACAGGGGGGGCGCTCACCGGG.